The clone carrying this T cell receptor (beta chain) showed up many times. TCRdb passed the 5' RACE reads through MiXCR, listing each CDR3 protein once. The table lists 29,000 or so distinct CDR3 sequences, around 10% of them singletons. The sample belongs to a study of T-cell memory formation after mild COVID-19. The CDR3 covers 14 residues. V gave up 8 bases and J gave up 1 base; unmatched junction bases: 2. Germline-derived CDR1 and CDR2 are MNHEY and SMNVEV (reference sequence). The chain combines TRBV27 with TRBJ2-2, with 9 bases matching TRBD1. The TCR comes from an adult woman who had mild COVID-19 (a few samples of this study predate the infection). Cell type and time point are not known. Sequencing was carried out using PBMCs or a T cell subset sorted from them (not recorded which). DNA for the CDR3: TGTGCCAGCGGACAGGGGAGGAACACCGGGGAGCTGTTTTTT. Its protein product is CASGQGRNTGELFF.